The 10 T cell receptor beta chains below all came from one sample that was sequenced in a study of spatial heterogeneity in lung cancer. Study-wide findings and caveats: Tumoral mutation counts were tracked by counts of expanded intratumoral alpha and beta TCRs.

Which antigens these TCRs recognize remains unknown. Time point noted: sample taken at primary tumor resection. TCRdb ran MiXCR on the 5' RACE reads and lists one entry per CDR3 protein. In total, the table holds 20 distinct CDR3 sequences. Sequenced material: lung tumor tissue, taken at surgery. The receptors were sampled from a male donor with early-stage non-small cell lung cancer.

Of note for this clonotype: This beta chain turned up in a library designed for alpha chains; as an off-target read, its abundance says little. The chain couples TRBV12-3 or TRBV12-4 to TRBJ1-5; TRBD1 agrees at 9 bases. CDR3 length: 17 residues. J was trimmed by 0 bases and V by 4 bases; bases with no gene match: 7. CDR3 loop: CASSSPGQGYSNQPQHF. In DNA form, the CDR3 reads TGTGCCAGCAGTTCCCCGGGACAGGGATATAGCAATCAGCCCCAGCATTTT.

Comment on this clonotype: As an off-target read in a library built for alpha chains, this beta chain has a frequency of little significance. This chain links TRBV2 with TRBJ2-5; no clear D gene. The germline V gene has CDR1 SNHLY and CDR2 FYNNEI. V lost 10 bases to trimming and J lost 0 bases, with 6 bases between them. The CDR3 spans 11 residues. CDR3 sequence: CATQYQETQYF. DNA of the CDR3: TGTGCCACTCAGTACCAAGAGACCCAGTACTTC.

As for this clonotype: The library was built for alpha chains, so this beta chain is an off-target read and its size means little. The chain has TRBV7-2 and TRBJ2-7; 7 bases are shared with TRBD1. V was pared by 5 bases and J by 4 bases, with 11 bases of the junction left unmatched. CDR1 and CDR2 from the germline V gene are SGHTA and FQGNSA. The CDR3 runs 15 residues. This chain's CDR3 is CASSISDRAWYEQYF. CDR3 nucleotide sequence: TGTGCCAGCAGCATCTCCGACAGGGCTTGGTACGAGCAGTACTTC.

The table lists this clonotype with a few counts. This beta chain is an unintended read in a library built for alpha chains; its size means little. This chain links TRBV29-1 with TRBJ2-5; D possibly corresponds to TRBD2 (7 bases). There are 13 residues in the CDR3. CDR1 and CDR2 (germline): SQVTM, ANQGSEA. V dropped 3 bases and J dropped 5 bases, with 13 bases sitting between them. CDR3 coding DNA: TGCAGCGTTGAGCGGGGGCCGGGCGAGACCCAGTACTTC. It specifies CSVERGPGETQYF.

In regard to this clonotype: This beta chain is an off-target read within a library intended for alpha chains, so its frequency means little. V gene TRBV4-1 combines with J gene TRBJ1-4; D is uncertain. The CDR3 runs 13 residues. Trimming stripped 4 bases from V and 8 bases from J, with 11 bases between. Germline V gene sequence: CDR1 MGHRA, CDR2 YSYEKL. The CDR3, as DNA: TGCGCCAGCAGCCGAGGCCCAGAGGAAAAACTGTTTTTT. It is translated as CASSRGPEEKLFF.

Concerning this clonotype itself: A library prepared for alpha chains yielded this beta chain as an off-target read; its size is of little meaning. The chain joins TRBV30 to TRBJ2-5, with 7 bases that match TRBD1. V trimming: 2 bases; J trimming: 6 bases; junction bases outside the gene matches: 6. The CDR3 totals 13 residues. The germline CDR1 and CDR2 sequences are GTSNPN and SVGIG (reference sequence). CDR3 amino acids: CAWSQSGGKTQYF. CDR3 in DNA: TGTGCCTGGAGTCAATCAGGGGGAAAGACCCAGTACTTC.

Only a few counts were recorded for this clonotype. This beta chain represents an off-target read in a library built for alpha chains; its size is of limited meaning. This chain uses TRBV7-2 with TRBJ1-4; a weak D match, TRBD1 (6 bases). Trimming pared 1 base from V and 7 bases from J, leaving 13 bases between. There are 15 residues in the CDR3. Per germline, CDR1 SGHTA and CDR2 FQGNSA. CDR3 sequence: CASSLEGGIGEKLFF. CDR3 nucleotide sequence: TGTGCCAGCAGCTTAGAAGGGGGGATCGGTGAAAAACTGTTTTTT.

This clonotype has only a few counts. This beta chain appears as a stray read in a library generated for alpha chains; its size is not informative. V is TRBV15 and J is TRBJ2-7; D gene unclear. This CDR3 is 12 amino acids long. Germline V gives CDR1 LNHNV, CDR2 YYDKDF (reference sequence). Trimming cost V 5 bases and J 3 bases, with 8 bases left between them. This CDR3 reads CATSGSRYEQYF. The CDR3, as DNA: TGTGCCACCAGCGGCAGCCGCTACGAGCAGTACTTC.

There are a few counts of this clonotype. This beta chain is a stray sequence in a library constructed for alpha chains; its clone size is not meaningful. CDR3 sequence: CASTRDSNTGELFF. DNA of the CDR3: TGCGCCAGCACCCGGGACTCCAACACCGGGGAGCTGTTTTTT. This rearrangement joins TRBV5-1 to TRBJ2-2, with D possibly being TRBD2 (6 bases). The V gene's germline CDR1 is SGHRS and CDR2 YFSETQ. V was cut by 6 bases and J by 2 bases, with 11 bases left in between. The CDR3 covers 14 residues.

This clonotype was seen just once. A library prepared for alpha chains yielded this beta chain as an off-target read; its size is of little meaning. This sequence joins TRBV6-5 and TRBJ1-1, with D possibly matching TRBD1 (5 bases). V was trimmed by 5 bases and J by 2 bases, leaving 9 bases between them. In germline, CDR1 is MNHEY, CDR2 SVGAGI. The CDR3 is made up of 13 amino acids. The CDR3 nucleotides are TGTGCCAGCAGTGAAGACAGAAACACTGAAGCTTTCTTT. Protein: CASSEDRNTEAFF.